The 27 T cell receptor beta chains below all came from one sample that was sequenced in a study of T-cell memory formation after mild COVID-19. TCRdb re-called the 5' RACE reads through MiXCR, storing one row per CDR3 protein. This table holds around 200,000 distinct CDR3 sequences, roughly 18% found once. The sequenced material came from PBMCs or a T cell subset sorted from them (not recorded which). The receptors derive from a man aged 18-30 years who had mild COVID-19 (a few samples of this study predate the infection). Cell type and time point are not known.

This clonotype was found a few times. The chain employs TRBV20-1 and TRBJ2-1, with TRBD2 matching 9 bases. Germline trimming cut 3 bases from V and 4 bases from J; bases unmatched to any gene: 4. Germline V gene lookup returns CDR1 DFQATT and CDR2 SNEGSKA (reference sequence). CDR3 length: 14 residues. The CDR3 protein is CSARDLAGYNEQFF. The CDR3 bases are TGCAGTGCTAGGGACCTAGCGGGGTACAATGAGCAGTTCTTC.

This clonotype was seen more than once but under ten times. The CDR3 DNA follows: TGTGCCAGCAGCCCCGGGACAGGGGGTTCTCTTAATCCCTACGAGCAGTACTTC. It codes for CASSPGTGGSLNPYEQYF. This chain joins TRBV12-3 or TRBV12-4 and TRBJ2-7, with 11 bases identical to TRBD1. With V trimmed by 6 bases and J by 2 bases, 15 bases remained unmatched. The CDR3 contains 18 residues.

The chain recombines TRBV11-2 with TRBJ2-3; 7 bases are a match to TRBD2. The CDR3 extends over 16 amino acids. The V and J ends lost 1 base and 0 bases, in that order; junction bases with no gene match: 4. Germline-derived CDR1 and CDR2 are SGHAT and FQNNGV. Here the CDR3 DNA reads TGTGCCAGCAGCTTAGGTCTTAGCGGGAGCACAGATACGCAGTATTTT. Amino acids: CASSLGLSGSTDTQYF.

The CDR3 here is CASSRGWGTEAFF. For the CDR3, the DNA is TGTGCCAGCAGCCGTGGGTGGGGCACTGAAGCTTTCTTT. The V call is TRBV12-3 or TRBV12-4, the J call TRBJ1-1; D call uncertain. Between the trimmed V and J ends, which lost 6 bases and 4 bases, there was a span of 12 bases. The CDR3 is made up of 13 amino acids.

V and J are TRBV30 and TRBJ2-3; D gene uncertain. Trimming took off 0 bases at V and 5 bases at J, with 9 bases between the two ends. Germline CDR1 and CDR2: GTSNPN and SVGIG (reference sequence). This CDR3 is 13 amino acids long. The CDR3 nucleotides are TGTGCCTGGAGTGTTGCTGGGATAGATACGCAGTATTTT. This translates into CAWSVAGIDTQYF. The complete variable domain, with remaining parts taken from reference TRBV30 and TRBJ2-3, reads SQTIHQWPATLVQPVGSPLSLECTVEGTSNPNLYWYRQAAGRGLQLLFYSVGIGQISSEVPQNLSASRPQDRQFILSSKKLLLSDSGFYLCAWSVAGIDTQYFGPGTRLTVL.

The chain uses TRBV7-2 and TRBJ2-7; D not certain. Germline CDR1 and CDR2: SGHTA and FQGNSA. This CDR3 region has 13 residues. V lost 1 base and J lost 1, with 5 bases in between. The CDR3 DNA reads TGTGCCAGCAGCTTAGTCAGGTCCTACGAGCAGTACTTC. Protein sequence: CASSLVRSYEQYF. The variable domain in full, with the rest retrieved from reference TRBV7-2 and TRBJ2-7, is GAGVSQSPSNKVTEKGKDVELRCDPISGHTALYWYRQSLGQGLEFLIYFQGNSAPDKSGLPSDRFSAERTGGSVSTLTIQRTQQEDSAVYLCASSLVRSYEQYFGPGTRLTVT.

The chain recombines TRBV4-3 with TRBJ1-2; the D is unclear. The CDR3 has 15 residues. Per the germline V gene, CDR1 is LGHNA and CDR2 is YSLEER. V lost 4 bases, J lost 4 bases, and 16 bases lay in between. CDR3 DNA: TGCGCCAGCAGCCCAGCCCACCGGGGTACCTATGGCTACACCTTC. Protein: CASSPAHRGTYGYTF.

The CDR3 DNA is TGTGCCAGCGAGGCCAGAGCGAATTCACCCCTCCACTTT. Translating gives CASEARANSPLHF. This chain uses TRBV5-6 with TRBJ1-6; D unclear. Germline-derived CDR1 and CDR2 are SGHDT and YYEEEE. CDR3 length: 13 amino acids. V was cut by 7 bases and J by 7 bases, with 12 bases left in between.

A single count supports this clonotype. The J gene is TRBJ2-3, the V gene TRBV28; 9 bases map to TRBD2. Germline V gene lookup returns CDR1 MDHEN and CDR2 SYDVKM. Trimming cost V 7 bases and J 4 bases; bases outside gene matches: 15. This CDR3 is built from 17 residues. This chain's CDR3 is CASTLLAGASGADTQYF. The CDR3 DNA follows: TGTGCCAGCACCCTTTTAGCGGGGGCCTCTGGGGCAGATACGCAGTATTTT.

This clonotype was seen more than once but under ten times. The V gene is TRBV7-2, the J gene TRBJ2-3; D may be TRBD1 (5 bases). V shed 5 bases and J shed 3 bases, with 9 bases lying between them. Germline-derived CDR1 and CDR2 are SGHTA and FQGNSA. The CDR3 is made up of 13 amino acids. CDR3 in amino acids: CASSGSGTDTQYF. CDR3 DNA sequence: TGTGCCAGCAGCGGATCAGGGACAGATACGCAGTATTTT.

This clonotype was picked up one time. The V gene is TRBV7-2, the J gene TRBJ2-7; D gene unclear. The V end lost 5 bases, the J end lost 4 bases, and 9 bases lay between the germline ends. The CDR3 runs to 12 residues. From germline, CDR1 is SGHTA and CDR2 FQGNSA. The CDR3, as DNA: TGTGCCAGCAGCGCGGCTTTATACGAGCAGTACTTC. Translated: CASSAALYEQYF.

The sample holds a few counts of this clonotype. The chain combines TRBV18 with TRBJ1-2, with 7 bases fitting TRBD1. CDR3 length: 14 amino acids. Germline V gives CDR1 KGHSH, CDR2 LQKENI. Trimming removed 3 bases from V and 6 bases from J; junction bases left unmatched: 7. Here the CDR3 reads CASSPQTGTDGYTF. The CDR3 nucleotides read TGTGCCAGCTCACCCCAGACAGGGACCGATGGCTACACCTTC.

The chain joins TRBV7-2 to TRBJ2-5, with 7 positions matching TRBD2. Unmatched junction bases numbered 3, after V lost 3 bases and J lost 5 bases. Looked up from germline, CDR1 is SGHTA and CDR2 is FQGNSA. This CDR3 is 13 amino acids long. This CDR3 is CASSFGGMETQYF. The CDR3 DNA reads TGTGCCAGCAGCTTCGGGGGGATGGAGACCCAGTACTTC.

This rearrangement joins TRBV7-2 to TRBJ2-3; D is possibly TRBD2 (6 bases). The CDR3 totals 16 residues. V was clipped by 1 base and J by 0 bases, with 11 bases between them. Germline V gene sequence: CDR1 SGHTA, CDR2 FQGNSA. CDR3 sequence: CASSLEPTRSTDTQYF. The CDR3 DNA follows: TGTGCCAGCAGCTTAGAGCCGACTAGGAGCACAGATACGCAGTATTTT.

J is TRBJ1-1 and V is TRBV12-3 or TRBV12-4; D is perhaps TRBD1 (5 bases). The length of the CDR3 is 19 residues. Trimming took 1 base from V and 1 from J, leaving 22 bases between them. This chain's CDR3 is CASSLGPRVSMARNTEAFF. CDR3 sequence (DNA): TGTGCCAGCAGTTTAGGCCCCAGGGTGTCTATGGCTCGGAACACTGAAGCTTTCTTT.

V and J are TRBV5-1 and TRBJ2-3; TRBD1 matches at 7 bases. The trim removed 3 bases at V and 1 base at J, leaving 2 bases unmatched. This CDR3 region has 14 residues. Germline CDR1 reads SGHRS; CDR2 reads YFSETQ. The CDR3 nucleotides are TGCGCCAGCAGCTCACAGGGGCGCACAGATACGCAGTATTTT. It codes for CASSSQGRTDTQYF.

The rearrangement joins TRBV4-3 to TRBJ2-6, with D unresolved. The CDR3 covers 15 residues. Germline V gene lookup returns CDR1 LGHNA and CDR2 YSLEER. The V and J ends lost 7 bases and 0 bases respectively, with 10 bases between them. In DNA, the CDR3 is TGCGCCAGCAATGCAGACCGCTCTGGGGCCAACGTCCTGACTTTC. Translated: CASNADRSGANVLTF.

This clonotype was counted only a few times. The chain employs TRBV20-1 and TRBJ2-3; TRBD2 agrees at 7 bases. V dropped 3 bases and J dropped 6; count of bases not matched to a gene: 9. Germline V lookup: CDR1 DFQATT, CDR2 SNEGSKA (reference sequence). The CDR3 runs to 14 residues. Here the CDR3 DNA reads TGCAGTGCTAGTGGCGGGGGAAATTTGGATACGCAGTATTTT. Translating gives CSASGGGNLDTQYF.

This clonotype was seen a handful of times. The J gene is TRBJ1-5, the V gene TRBV6-6; 8 bases map to TRBD1. The J segment lost 2 bases and the V segment lost 2 bases, leaving 5 bases of the junction unmatched. Germline assignment: CDR1 MNHNY and CDR2 SVGAGI (reference sequence). The CDR3 is 16 residues long. CDR3 sequence: CASSYPPGQGNQPQHF. The CDR3 DNA follows: TGTGCCAGCAGTTACCCACCGGGACAGGGCAATCAGCCCCAGCATTTT.

J is TRBJ1-2 and V is TRBV18, with D maybe TRBD1 (5 bases). Germline V gene sequence: CDR1 KGHSH, CDR2 LQKENI. The CDR3 contains 14 residues. Trimming left V 1 base short and J 6 bases short, with 12 bases between. CDR3 coding DNA: TGTGCCAGCTCACCACAAGGCCAGGGTGATGGCTACACCTTC. Encoded protein: CASSPQGQGDGYTF.

This clonotype was seen at least ten times. Here the CDR3 reads CASSPSRSTDTQYF. The CDR3 DNA is TGTGCCAGCAGCCCCTCGCGGAGCACAGATACGCAGTATTTT. This sequence joins TRBV7-6 and TRBJ2-3, with D uncertain. V was pared by 5 bases and J by 0 bases, with 9 bases between. This CDR3 is 14 amino acids long. Germline V gives CDR1 SGHVS, CDR2 FNYEAQ.

This clonotype was counted a few times. The CDR3 bases are TGTGCCACCAGTGAGGCTAGCGGGGGGAATGAGCAGTTCTTC. Residues: CATSEASGGNEQFF. The chain links TRBV24-1 to TRBJ2-1; the match to TRBD2 covers 11 bases. This CDR3 is built from 14 residues. Germline lookup yields CDR1 KGHDR and CDR2 SFDVKD. Trimming took 4 bases from V and 7 from J; bases not matched to a gene: 2.

There are a few counts of this clonotype. V and J are TRBV5-1 and TRBJ2-3; no reliable D call. Germline-derived CDR1 and CDR2 are SGHRS and YFSETQ. V was pared by 1 base and J by 5 bases, with 5 bases between. This CDR3 contains 12 residues. The CDR3 DNA reads TGCGCCAGCAGCTTGCCAGGAGATACGCAGTATTTT. This codes for CASSLPGDTQYF.

This clonotype has just a few counts. The rearrangement links TRBV20-1 to TRBJ1-1; D remains ambiguous. This CDR3 is 12 amino acids long. V was shortened by 2 bases and J by 7 bases, with 11 bases between the two germline ends. Looked up from germline, CDR1 is DFQATT and CDR2 is SNEGSKA (reference sequence). CDR3 in amino acids: CSARKGVGEAFF. The CDR3 nucleotides are TGCAGTGCTAGAAAGGGTGTGGGTGAAGCTTTCTTT.

The chain combines TRBV7-9 with TRBJ1-1; D perhaps matches TRBD1 (6 bases). V shed 6 bases and J shed 5 bases, with 16 bases lying between them. The CDR3 has 14 amino acids. Germline CDR1 is SEHNR and CDR2 is FQNEAQ (reference sequence). CDR3 coding DNA: TGTGCCAGCAGTTCTCAAGTCCAGGGGACTGAAGCTTTCTTT. Protein sequence: CASSSQVQGTEAFF.

The CDR3 loop reads CSAKDRGEKLFF. The CDR3, as DNA: TGCAGTGCTAAGGACCGGGGCGAAAAACTGTTTTTT. The genes are TRBV20-1 and TRBJ1-4, with D possibly matching TRBD1 (5 bases). V dropped 4 bases and J dropped 8 bases, with 11 bases sitting between them. CDR3 length: 12 residues. Per the germline V gene, CDR1 is DFQATT and CDR2 is SNEGSKA (reference sequence).

The table lists this clonotype with a few counts. CDR3 region: CASSYVGQGDTEAFF. The DNA for the CDR3 is TGTGCCAGCAGTTACGTGGGACAGGGTGACACTGAAGCTTTCTTT. The rearrangement uses TRBV6-5 and TRBJ1-1; 9 bases map to TRBD1. CDR1 is MNHEY and CDR2 is SVGAGI in the germline V gene. V lost 2 bases, J lost 3 bases, and 4 bases stayed unmatched. This CDR3 contains 15 residues.